This record looks at one T cell receptor beta chain sequence and its context. Vbeta (60) and Jbeta (13) primers were used in the PCR. Sequenced by immunoSEQ multiplex PCR; TCRdb stores in-frame clones only, minus some. The sample contains around 140,000 clones, roughly 60% of which appear only once. The data derive from a study of cytomegalovirus exposure and HLA in healthy donors. Germline V gene data show CDR1 as MGHRA and CDR2 as YSYEKL. The CDR3 is 15 amino acids. V was trimmed by 0 bases and J by 1 base, leaving 10 bases between them. The receptor was isolated from a woman aged 40 to 49 in good health and CMV-seronegative. The sample taken for sequencing was PBMCs. The genes are TRBV4-1 and TRBJ2-7; D is uncertain. The CDR3 DNA follows: TGCGCCAGCAGCCAAGATCTAACGGAGTCCTACGAGCAGTACTTC. It yields the protein CASSQDLTESYEQYF.